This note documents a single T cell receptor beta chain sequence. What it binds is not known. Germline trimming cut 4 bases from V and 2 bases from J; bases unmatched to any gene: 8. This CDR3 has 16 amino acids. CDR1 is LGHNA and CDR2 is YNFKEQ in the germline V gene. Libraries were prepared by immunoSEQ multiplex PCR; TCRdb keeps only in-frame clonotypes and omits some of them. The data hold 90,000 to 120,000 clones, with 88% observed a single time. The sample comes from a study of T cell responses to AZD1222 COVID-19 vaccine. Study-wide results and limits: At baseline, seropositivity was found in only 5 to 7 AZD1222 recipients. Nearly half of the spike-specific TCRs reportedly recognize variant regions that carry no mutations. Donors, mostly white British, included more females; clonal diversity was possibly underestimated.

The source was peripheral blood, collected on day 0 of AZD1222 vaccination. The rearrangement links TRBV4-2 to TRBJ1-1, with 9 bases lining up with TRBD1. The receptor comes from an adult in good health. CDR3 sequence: CASSRPTGGLNTEAFF. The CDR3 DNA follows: TGTGCCAGCAGCCGCCCGACAGGGGGTCTTAACACTGAAGCTTTCTTT.